The 15 T cell receptor beta chains given below trace back to one sample, sequenced in a study of human T cells and chemical hapten exposure. TCRdb re-analysed the RACE reads in MiXCR, keeping a single row per CDR3 protein. The sample yields around 300,000 distinct CDR3 sequences, approximately 7.5% seen once. Specified time point: pre-sensitization, week 0. The treatment here: therapeutic diphenylcyclopropenone sensitization with weekly scalp DPC. The sample was whole blood, taken in connection with sensitization to the hapten diphenylcyclopropenone (DPC). The receptors were sampled from a man between 18 and 35 years old with alopecia areata. Some clones in this sample may be carry-over from other donors' samples.

This clonotype occurred a few times. The conserved phenylalanine or tryptophan is not found at the CDR3 terminus, so this likely reflects a read error. It is unclear where the CDR3 begins or ends on the DNA, so no DNA is shown, and the CDR3 is as TCRdb lists it. The gene calls are TRBV27 and TRBJ1-2. The V gene's germline CDR1 is MNHEY and CDR2 SMNVEV (reference sequence). The CDR3 spans 13 residues, counting both ends. CDR3 protein: CASSKRNRGSRSV.

This clonotype was observed a handful of times. This chain links TRBV18 with TRBJ2-3; no firm D call. Per germline, CDR1 KGHSH and CDR2 LQKENI. V shed 1 base and J shed 2 bases, with 10 bases lying between them. The CDR3 has 15 amino acids. This chain's CDR3 is CASSPQQTYTDTQYF. CDR3 coding DNA: TGTGCCAGCTCACCACAACAGACATACACAGATACGCAGTATTTT.

This clonotype was observed a few times. The chain employs TRBV19 and TRBJ2-5; possibly TRBD1 for D (6 bases). The V end lost 9 bases, the J end lost 2 bases, and 16 bases lay between the germline ends. This CDR3 comprises 14 residues. CDR1 LNHDA and CDR2 SQIVND come from the germline V gene (reference sequence). The CDR3 reads CASKVSRGQETQYF. DNA for the CDR3: TGTGCCAGCAAGGTTAGCAGGGGACAAGAGACCCAGTACTTC.

The table lists this clonotype with many counts. V gene TRBV9 combines with J gene TRBJ1-1; 7 nucleotides line up with TRBD1. Looked up from germline, CDR1 is SGDLS and CDR2 is YYNGEE. This CDR3 contains 16 residues. J lost 4 bases, V lost 3 bases, and 12 bases had no gene match. The CDR3 DNA is TGTGCCAGCAGCGCCCGACAGGGCGGATGGGGCACTGAAGCTTTCTTT. This codes for CASSARQGGWGTEAFF.

The sample holds many counts of this clonotype. The V gene is TRBV20-1, the J gene TRBJ1-2; the D gene is possibly TRBD1 (5 bases). Per germline, CDR1 DFQATT and CDR2 SNEGSKA (reference sequence). V was trimmed by 5 bases and J by 4 bases, leaving 20 bases between them. CDR3 length: 15 residues. The CDR3 here is CSASVPPTEGYGYTF. As DNA, the CDR3 is TGCAGTGCTTCCGTCCCCCCGACAGAGGGCTATGGCTACACCTTC.

V gene TRBV5-1 combines with J gene TRBJ2-7; no reliable D call. Germline CDR1 is SGHRS and CDR2 is YFSETQ. The length of the CDR3 is 14 residues. V lost 2 bases and J lost 0, with 9 bases in between. The CDR3 spells CASSFLQDSYEQYF. As DNA, the CDR3 is TGCGCCAGCAGCTTTCTCCAGGACTCCTACGAGCAGTACTTC.

This clonotype was counted between two and nine times. This sequence joins TRBV5-1 and TRBJ2-7; D is unresolved. Looked up from germline, CDR1 is SGHRS and CDR2 is YFSETQ. V was pared by 0 bases and J by 5 bases, with 12 bases between. This CDR3 has 14 residues. Written as DNA, the CDR3 is TGCGCCAGCAGCTTGGACCCAGATGTGAACGAGCAGTACTTC. Residues: CASSLDPDVNEQYF.

This clonotype was detected only a few times. V is TRBV10-3 and J is TRBJ2-2, with D hard to call. This CDR3 is 14 amino acids long. Germline CDR1 is ENHRY and CDR2 is SYGVKD. V was cut by 2 bases and J by 0 bases, with 4 bases left in between. CDR3 sequence reads: CAISEPANTGELFF. DNA of the CDR3: TGTGCCATCAGTGAGCCCGCGAACACCGGGGAGCTGTTTTTT.

This clonotype was seen a few times. This chain links TRBV7-2 with TRBJ1-4; D is undetermined. V shed 2 bases and J shed 0 bases, with 7 bases lying between them. Germline CDR1 is SGHTA and CDR2 is FQGNSA. This CDR3 is built from 15 residues. CDR3 region: CASSLNRATNEKLFF. CDR3 sequence (DNA): TGTGCCAGCAGCTTAAATCGTGCAACTAATGAAAAACTGTTTTTT. Looking up the rest from reference TRBV7-2 and TRBJ1-4 gives the full variable domain: GAGVSQSPSNKVTEKGKDVELRCDPISGHTALYWYRQSLGQGLEFLIYFQGNSAPDKSGLPSDRFSAERTGGSVSTLTIQRTQQEDSAVYLCASSLNRATNEKLFFGSGTQLSVL.

This chain connects TRBV7-9 to TRBJ1-1, with D perhaps TRBD1 (5 bases). The CDR3 has 16 amino acids. The germline V gene has CDR1 SEHNR and CDR2 FQNEAQ (reference sequence). V lost 1 base and J lost 2, with 14 bases in between. CDR3 bases: TGTGCCAGCAGCTTAGATGGTTCTGGACATAACACTGAAGCTTTCTTT. It is translated as CASSLDGSGHNTEAFF.

This clonotype showed up just a few times. V usage is TRBV28 and J usage is TRBJ1-2; no clear D gene. The CDR3 contains 14 residues. V was pared by 6 bases and J by 8 bases, with 19 bases between. Germline CDR1 MDHEN, CDR2 SYDVKM. The CDR3 loop reads CASRPSGVARGYTF. The CDR3 DNA follows: TGTGCCAGCAGACCGTCTGGGGTGGCAAGGGGCTACACCTTC.

J is TRBJ2-3 and V is TRBV7-8; D is possibly TRBD2 (5 bases). Looked up from germline, CDR1 is SGHVS and CDR2 is FQNEAQ. The CDR3 spans 15 residues. Trimming stripped 0 bases from V and 3 bases from J, with 10 bases between. CDR3 loop: CASSLARVRTDTQYF. CDR3 DNA sequence: TGTGCCAGCAGCTTAGCGAGGGTGAGGACAGATACGCAGTATTTT.

This clonotype was recorded a few times. This rearrangement joins TRBV20-1 to TRBJ2-1; D is possibly TRBD2 (7 bases). The CDR3 has 18 residues. V lost 1 base and J 0 bases, leaving 19 bases between the germline ends. Germline V gene data show CDR1 as DFQATT and CDR2 as SNEGSKA (reference sequence). DNA for the CDR3: TGCAGTGCTAGAGCCCCTAGGGGCGGGGGCCTCTCCTACAATGAGCAGTTCTTC. Translating gives CSARAPRGGGLSYNEQFF.

The chain combines TRBV20-1 with TRBJ2-7, with D tentatively TRBD1 (6 bases). From germline, CDR1 is DFQATT and CDR2 SNEGSKA (reference sequence). This CDR3 is built from 12 residues. With 6 bases removed from V and 6 bases from J, the gap between germline ends came to 15 bases. This CDR3 reads CSAATLGAEQYF. CDR3 nucleotides: TGCAGTGCAGCCACTCTGGGGGCCGAGCAGTACTTC.

This clonotype was observed a handful of times. The chain couples TRBV6-6 to TRBJ1-2; 10 bases are shared with TRBD1. The CDR3 extends over 16 amino acids. The J segment lost 5 bases and the V segment lost 5 bases, leaving 11 bases of the junction unmatched. The germline CDR1 and CDR2 sequences are MNHNY and SVGAGI (reference sequence). The CDR3 sequence: CASSNFDRGRQYGYTF. In nucleotides, the CDR3 is TGTGCCAGCAGTAACTTTGACAGGGGGCGACAATATGGCTACACCTTC.